This TCR beta chain derives from a study of regulatory T cells. The V end was cut by 8 bases, the J end by 2 bases, with 9 bases between. Germline CDR1 reads MNHNY; CDR2 reads SVGAGI (reference sequence). There are 12 residues in the CDR3. The PCR used 52 TRBV and 13 TRBJ primers. Method: immunoSEQ multiplex PCR; TCRdb's copy keeps in-frame clones and lacks some. Of about 15,000 clones detected, roughly 90% appear once; the ten largest clones hold 32%. The sequenced material came from CD8+ T cells sorted from blood. The TCR was taken from a person aged 18 to 29 with CD3G deficiency. The chain is built from TRBV6-6 and TRBJ1-1; TRBD1 is a possible D gene (5 bases). CDR3 bases: TGTGCCAGCCAGAGGGGAAACACTGAAGCTTTCTTT. Protein: CASQRGNTEAFF.